Following are 2 T cell receptor beta chains from one sample sequenced in a study of T-cell memory formation after mild COVID-19. A single record per CDR3 protein comes from TCRdb applying MiXCR to the 5' RACE reads. Among approximately 350,000 distinct CDR3 sequences listed, approximately 29% were seen once. The sample comprised PBMCs or a T cell subset sorted from them (not recorded which). Receptors were obtained from an adult woman who had mild COVID-19 (a few samples of this study predate the infection). Cell type and time point are not known.

V gene TRBV20-1 combines with J gene TRBJ2-5; 9 bases are a match to TRBD2. Germline V gene data show CDR1 as DFQATT and CDR2 as SNEGSKA (reference sequence). J gave up 2 bases and V 0 bases, and 7 bases lay outside the gene matches. The CDR3 spans 16 residues. CDR3 sequence reads: CSARDRASGTQETQYF. The CDR3 DNA sequence: TGCAGTGCTAGAGATCGGGCTAGCGGGACTCAAGAGACCCAGTACTTC.

Ten or more counts support this clonotype. The chain uses TRBV7-2 and TRBJ2-5; TRBD2 is a possible D gene (6 bases). V dropped 2 bases and J dropped 4 bases, with 17 bases sitting between them. Looked up from germline, CDR1 is SGHTA and CDR2 is FQGNSA. The length of the CDR3 is 16 residues. Here the CDR3 reads CASSLFRRGAGETQYF. CDR3 sequence (DNA): TGTGCCAGCAGCTTATTTCGGCGGGGAGCAGGAGAGACCCAGTACTTC.